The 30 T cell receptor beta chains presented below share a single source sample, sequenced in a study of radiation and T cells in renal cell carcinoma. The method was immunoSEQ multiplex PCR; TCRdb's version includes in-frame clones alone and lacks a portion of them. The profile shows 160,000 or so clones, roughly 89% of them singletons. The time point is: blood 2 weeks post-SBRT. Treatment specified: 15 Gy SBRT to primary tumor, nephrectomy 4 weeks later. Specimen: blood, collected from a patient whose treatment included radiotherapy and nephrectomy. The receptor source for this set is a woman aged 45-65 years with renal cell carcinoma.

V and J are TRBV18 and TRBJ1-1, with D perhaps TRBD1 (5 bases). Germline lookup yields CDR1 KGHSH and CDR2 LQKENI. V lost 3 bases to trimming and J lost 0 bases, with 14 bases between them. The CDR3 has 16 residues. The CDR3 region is CASSPLGTSVNTEAFF. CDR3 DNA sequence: TGTGCCAGCTCACCCCTAGGGACTTCGGTGAACACTGAAGCTTTCTTT. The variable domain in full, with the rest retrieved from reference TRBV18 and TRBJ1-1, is NAGVMQNPRHLVRRRGQEARLRCSPMKGHSHVYWYRQLPEEGLKFMVYLQKENIIDESGMPKERFSAEFPKEGPSILRIQQVVRGDSAAYFCASSPLGTSVNTEAFFGQGTRLTVV.

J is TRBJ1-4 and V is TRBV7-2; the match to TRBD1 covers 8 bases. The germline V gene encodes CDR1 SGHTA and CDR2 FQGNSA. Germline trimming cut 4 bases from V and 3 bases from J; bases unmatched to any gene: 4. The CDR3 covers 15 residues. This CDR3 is CASSWMDRANEKLFF. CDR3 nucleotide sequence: TGTGCCAGCAGCTGGATGGACAGGGCTAATGAAAAACTGTTTTTT. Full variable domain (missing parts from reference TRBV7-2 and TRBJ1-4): GAGVSQSPSNKVTEKGKDVELRCDPISGHTALYWYRQSLGQGLEFLIYFQGNSAPDKSGLPSDRFSAERTGGSVSTLTIQRTQQEDSAVYLCASSWMDRANEKLFFGSGTQLSVL.

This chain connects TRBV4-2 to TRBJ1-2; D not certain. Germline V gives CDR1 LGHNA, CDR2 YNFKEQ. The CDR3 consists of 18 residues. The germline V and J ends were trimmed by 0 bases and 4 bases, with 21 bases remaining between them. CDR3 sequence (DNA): TGTGCCAGCAGCCAAGATGTACGATCGGGGAGGGCCATCTATGGCTACACCTTC. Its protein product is CASSQDVRSGRAIYGYTF.

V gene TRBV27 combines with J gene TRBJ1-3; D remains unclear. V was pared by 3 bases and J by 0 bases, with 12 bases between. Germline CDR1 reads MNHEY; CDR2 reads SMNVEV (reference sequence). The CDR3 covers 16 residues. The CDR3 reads CASSFRRECSGNTIYF. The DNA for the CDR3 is TGTGCCAGCAGTTTCCGGAGGGAATGCTCTGGAAACACCATATATTTT.

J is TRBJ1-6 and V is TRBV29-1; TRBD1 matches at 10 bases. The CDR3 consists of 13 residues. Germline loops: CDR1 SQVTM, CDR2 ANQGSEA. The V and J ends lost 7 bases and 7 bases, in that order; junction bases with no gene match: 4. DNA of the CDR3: TGCAGCGCTATGACAGGGGGCAATTCACCCCTCCACTTT. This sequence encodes CSAMTGGNSPLHF.

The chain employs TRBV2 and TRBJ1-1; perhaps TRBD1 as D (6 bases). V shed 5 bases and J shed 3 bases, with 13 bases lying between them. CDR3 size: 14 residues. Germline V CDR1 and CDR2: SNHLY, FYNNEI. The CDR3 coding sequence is TGTGCCAGCAGTCCCACTTGGGGGCACACTGAAGCTTTCTTT. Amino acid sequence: CASSPTWGHTEAFF.

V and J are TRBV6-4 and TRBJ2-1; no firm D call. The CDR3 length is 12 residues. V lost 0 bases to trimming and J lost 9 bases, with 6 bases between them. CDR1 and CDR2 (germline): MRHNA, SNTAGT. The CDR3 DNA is TGTGCCAGCAGTGACTCGGGAATTGAGCAGTTCTTC. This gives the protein CASSDSGIEQFF.

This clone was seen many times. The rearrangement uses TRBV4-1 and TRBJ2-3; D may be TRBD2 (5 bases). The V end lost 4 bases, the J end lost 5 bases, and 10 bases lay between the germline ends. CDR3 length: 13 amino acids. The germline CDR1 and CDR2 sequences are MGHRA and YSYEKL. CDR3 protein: CASSPDGEDTQYF. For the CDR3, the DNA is TGCGCCAGCAGCCCGGACGGGGAAGATACGCAGTATTTT.

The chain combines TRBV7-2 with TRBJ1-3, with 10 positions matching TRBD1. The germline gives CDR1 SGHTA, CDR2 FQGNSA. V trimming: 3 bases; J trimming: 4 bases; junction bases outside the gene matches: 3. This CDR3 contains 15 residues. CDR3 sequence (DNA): TGTGCCAGCAGCTTGGACAGGGGGACAGGAAACACCATATATTTT. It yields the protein CASSLDRGTGNTIYF.

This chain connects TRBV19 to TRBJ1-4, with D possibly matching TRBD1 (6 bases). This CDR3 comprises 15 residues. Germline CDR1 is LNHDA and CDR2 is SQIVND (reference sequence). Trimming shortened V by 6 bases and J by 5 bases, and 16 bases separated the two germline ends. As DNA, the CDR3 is TGTGCCAGTAGCTCTAGGAGGGGGTCCAATGAAAAACTGTTTTTT. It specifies CASSSRRGSNEKLFF.

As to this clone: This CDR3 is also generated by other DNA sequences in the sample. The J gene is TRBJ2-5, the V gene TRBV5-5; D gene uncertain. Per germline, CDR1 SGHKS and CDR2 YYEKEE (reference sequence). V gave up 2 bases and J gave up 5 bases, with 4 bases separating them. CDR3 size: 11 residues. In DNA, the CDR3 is TGTGCCAGCAGCTTACAGGAGACCCAGTACTTC. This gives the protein CASSLQETQYF.

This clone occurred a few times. The CDR3 DNA follows: TGTGCCAGCAGCCTCCAAGTGGGTGAAAAACTGTTTTTT. The encoded protein is CASSLQVGEKLFF. The V call is TRBV14, the J call TRBJ1-4; no definite D call. Germline values: CDR1 SGHDN, CDR2 FVKESK. This CDR3 comprises 13 residues. With 4 bases removed from V and 7 bases from J, the gap between germline ends came to 10 bases.

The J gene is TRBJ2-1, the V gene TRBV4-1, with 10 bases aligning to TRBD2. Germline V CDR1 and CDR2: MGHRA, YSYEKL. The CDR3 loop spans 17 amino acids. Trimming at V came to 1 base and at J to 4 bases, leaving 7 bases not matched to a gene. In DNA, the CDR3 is TGCGCCAGCAGCCAAGGAGTTGGGACTAGCGCATACAATGAGCAGTTCTTC. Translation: CASSQGVGTSAYNEQFF.

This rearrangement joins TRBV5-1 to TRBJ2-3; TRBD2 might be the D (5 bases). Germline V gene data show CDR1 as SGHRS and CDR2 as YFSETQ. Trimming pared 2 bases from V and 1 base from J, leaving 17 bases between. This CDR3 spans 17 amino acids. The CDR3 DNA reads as TGCGCCAGCAGCTTTAGGGAACGGGCGGGTGGCACAGATACGCAGTATTTT. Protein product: CASSFRERAGGTDTQYF.

This CDR3 reads CSVEQGSNQPQHF. CDR3 DNA sequence: TGCAGCGTTGAACAGGGAAGCAATCAGCCCCAGCATTTT. V and J are TRBV29-1 and TRBJ1-5; D may be TRBD1 (5 bases). Trimming cost V 2 bases and J 1 base, with 6 bases left between them. The CDR3 consists of 13 residues. The germline V gene encodes CDR1 SQVTM and CDR2 ANQGSEA.

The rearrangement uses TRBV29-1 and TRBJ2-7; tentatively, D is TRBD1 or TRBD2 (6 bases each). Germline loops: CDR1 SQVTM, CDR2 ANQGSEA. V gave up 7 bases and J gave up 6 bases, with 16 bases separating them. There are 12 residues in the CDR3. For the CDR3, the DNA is TGCAGCGCCGAGGCACAGGGAGGCGAGCAGTACTTC. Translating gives CSAEAQGGEQYF.

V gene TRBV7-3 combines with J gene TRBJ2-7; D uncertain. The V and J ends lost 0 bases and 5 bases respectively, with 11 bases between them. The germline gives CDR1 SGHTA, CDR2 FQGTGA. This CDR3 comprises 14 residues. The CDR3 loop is CASSLTGSLDEQYF. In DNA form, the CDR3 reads TGTGCCAGCAGCTTAACGGGCAGCTTAGACGAGCAGTACTTC.

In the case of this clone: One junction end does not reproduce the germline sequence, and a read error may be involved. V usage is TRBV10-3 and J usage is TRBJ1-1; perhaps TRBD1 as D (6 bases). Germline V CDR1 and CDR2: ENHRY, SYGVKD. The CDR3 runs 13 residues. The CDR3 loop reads CAISGTGNQPLHF. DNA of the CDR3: TGTGCCATCAGTGGAACAGGGAACCAACCTCTTCACTTT.

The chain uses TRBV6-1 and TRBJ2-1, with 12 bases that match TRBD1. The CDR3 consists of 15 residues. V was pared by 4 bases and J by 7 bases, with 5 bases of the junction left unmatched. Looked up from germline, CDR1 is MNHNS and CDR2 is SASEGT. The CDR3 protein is CASSVEGQGANEQFF. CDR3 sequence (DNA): TGTGCCAGCAGTGTGGAGGGACAGGGGGCTAATGAGCAGTTCTTC.

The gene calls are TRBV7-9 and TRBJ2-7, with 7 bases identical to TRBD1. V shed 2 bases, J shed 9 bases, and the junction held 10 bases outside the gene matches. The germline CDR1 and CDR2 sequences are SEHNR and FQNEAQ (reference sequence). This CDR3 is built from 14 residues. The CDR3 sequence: CASSLTIGQARQYF. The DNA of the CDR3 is TGTGCCAGCAGCTTAACTATCGGACAGGCGCGGCAGTACTTC.

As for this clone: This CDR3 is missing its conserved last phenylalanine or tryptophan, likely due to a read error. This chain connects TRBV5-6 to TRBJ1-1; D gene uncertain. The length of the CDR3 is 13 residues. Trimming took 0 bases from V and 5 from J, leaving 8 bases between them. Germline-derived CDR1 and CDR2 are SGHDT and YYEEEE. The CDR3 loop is CASSLGFRTEAFS. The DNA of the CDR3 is TGTGCCAGCAGCTTGGGGTTTCGGACTGAAGCTTTCTCT.

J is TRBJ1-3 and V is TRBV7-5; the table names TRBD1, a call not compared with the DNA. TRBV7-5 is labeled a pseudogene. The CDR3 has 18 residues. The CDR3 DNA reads TGTGCCAGAAGCTTAGATTTCCTCGGACAGAGCTCTGGAAACACCATATATTTT. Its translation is CARSLDFLGQSSGNTIYF.

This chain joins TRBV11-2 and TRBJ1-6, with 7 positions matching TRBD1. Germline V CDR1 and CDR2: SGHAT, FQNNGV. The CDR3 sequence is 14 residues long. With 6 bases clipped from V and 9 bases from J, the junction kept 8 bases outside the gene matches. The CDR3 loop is CASRGEGAGSPLHF. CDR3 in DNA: TGTGCCAGCAGGGGGGAGGGGGCAGGTTCACCCCTCCACTTT.

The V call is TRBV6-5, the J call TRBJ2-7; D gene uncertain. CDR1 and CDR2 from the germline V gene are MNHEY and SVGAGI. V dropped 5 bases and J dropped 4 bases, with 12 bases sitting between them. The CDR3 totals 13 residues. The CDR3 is CASSPQYGYEQYF. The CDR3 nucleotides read TGTGCCAGCAGTCCCCAATACGGATACGAGCAGTACTTC.

The DNA of the CDR3 is TGTGCCAGCAGCCAAACAGGACTTGAGCTGTTTTTT. This translates into CASSQTGLELFF. V usage is TRBV7-9 and J usage is TRBJ2-2; D possibly uses TRBD1 or TRBD2 (5 bases each). The germline V and J ends were trimmed by 5 bases and 11 bases, with 12 bases remaining between them. The CDR3 has 12 residues. Germline CDR1 and CDR2: SEHNR and FQNEAQ (reference sequence).

In nucleotides, the CDR3 is TGCGCCAGCAGTGAGTTTAGGGGGCAGGGGGATACGCAGTATTTT. Its translation is CASSEFRGQGDTQYF. J is TRBJ2-3 and V is TRBV10-1, with 7 bases that match TRBD1. The CDR3 has 15 residues. Trimming cost V 1 base and J 6 bases; bases outside gene matches: 7. CDR1 WNHNN and CDR2 SYGVQD come from the germline V gene (reference sequence).

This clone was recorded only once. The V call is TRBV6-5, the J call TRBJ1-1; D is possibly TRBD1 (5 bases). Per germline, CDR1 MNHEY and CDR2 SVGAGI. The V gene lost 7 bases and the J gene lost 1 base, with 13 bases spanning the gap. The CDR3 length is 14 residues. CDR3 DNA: TGTGCCAGCAACTGGGGGGAATCGAACACTGAAGCTTTCTTT. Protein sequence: CASNWGESNTEAFF.

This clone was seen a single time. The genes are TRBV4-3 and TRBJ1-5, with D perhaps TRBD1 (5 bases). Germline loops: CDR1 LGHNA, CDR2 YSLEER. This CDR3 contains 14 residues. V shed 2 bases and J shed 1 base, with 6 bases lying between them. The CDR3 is CASSQRQSNQPQHF. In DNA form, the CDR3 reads TGCGCCAGCAGCCAAAGACAGAGCAATCAGCCCCAGCATTTT.

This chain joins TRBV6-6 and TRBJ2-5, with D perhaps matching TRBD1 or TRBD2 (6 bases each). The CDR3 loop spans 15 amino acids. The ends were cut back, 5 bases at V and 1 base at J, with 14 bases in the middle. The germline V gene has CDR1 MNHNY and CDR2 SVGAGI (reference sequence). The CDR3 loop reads CASSPFGGPQETQYF. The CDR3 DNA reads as TGTGCCAGCAGTCCCTTTGGGGGGCCCCAAGAGACCCAGTACTTC.

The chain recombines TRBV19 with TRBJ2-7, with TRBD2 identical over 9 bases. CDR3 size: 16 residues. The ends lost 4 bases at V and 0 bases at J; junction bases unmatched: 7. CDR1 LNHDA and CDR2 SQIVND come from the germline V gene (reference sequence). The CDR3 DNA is TGTGCCAGTAGTAGAGGGCCTAGCGGGGCCTCCTACGAGCAGTACTTC. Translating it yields CASSRGPSGASYEQYF.